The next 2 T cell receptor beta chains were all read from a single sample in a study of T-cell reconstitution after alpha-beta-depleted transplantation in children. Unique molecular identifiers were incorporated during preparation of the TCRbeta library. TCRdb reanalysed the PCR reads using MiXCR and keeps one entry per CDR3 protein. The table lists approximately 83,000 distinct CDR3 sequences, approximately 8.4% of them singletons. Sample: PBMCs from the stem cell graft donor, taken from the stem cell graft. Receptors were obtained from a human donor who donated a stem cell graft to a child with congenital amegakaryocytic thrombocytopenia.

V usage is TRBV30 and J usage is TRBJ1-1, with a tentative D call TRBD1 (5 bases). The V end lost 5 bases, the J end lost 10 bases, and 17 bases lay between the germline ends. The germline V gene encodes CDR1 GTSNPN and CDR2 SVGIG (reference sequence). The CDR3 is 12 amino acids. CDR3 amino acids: CAWGQVLTGAFF. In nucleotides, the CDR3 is TGTGCCTGGGGTCAGGTACTAACAGGAGCTTTCTTT.

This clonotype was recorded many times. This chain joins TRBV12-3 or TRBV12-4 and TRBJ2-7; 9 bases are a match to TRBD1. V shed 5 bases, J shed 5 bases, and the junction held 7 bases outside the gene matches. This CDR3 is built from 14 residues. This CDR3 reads CASSPRTGDDEQYF. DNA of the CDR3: TGTGCCAGCAGTCCTCGGACAGGGGACGACGAGCAGTACTTC.